The 7 T cell receptor beta chains presented below share a single source sample, sequenced in a study of breast tumors, draining lymph nodes, adjacent tissues. Samples came from axillary lymph nodes draining the breast cancer. Each CDR3 protein is one row after TCRdb ran MiXCR on the multiplex PCR reads. This table has 150,000 to 200,000 distinct CDR3 sequences, around 33% appearing once. Sequenced material: axillary lymph node tissue. The origin of the receptors is a female donor with breast cancer. Some clones in this sample may be carry-over from other donors' samples.

This clonotype was detected many times. The CDR3 region has the DNA TGTGCCAGTAGTATGACAGACACCAAAAACATTCAGTACTTC. Its translation is CASSMTDTKNIQYF. The rearrangement links TRBV19 to TRBJ2-4, with a possible D match to TRBD1 (5 bases). This CDR3 contains 14 residues. Germline CDR1 and CDR2: LNHDA and SQIVND (reference sequence). Trimming left V 3 bases short and J 2 bases short, with 8 bases between.

This clonotype has at least ten counts. CDR3 in DNA: TGTGCCATCAGCTTCCGGTCCGGGGATGGCTACACCTTC. Its translation: CAISFRSGDGYTF. The chain recombines TRBV10-3 with TRBJ1-2; the D is unclear. Deletions cut 6 bases from V and 6 bases from J, with 14 bases between. This CDR3 has 13 residues. Germline V gene sequence: CDR1 ENHRY, CDR2 SYGVKD.

This clonotype was seen at least ten times. The chain links TRBV5-1 to TRBJ2-1; 8 bases map to TRBD2. J lost 8 bases, V lost 1 base, and 11 bases had no gene match. Per the germline V gene, CDR1 is SGHRS and CDR2 is YFSETQ. The CDR3 length is 16 residues. CDR3 in amino acids: CASSLSPGGLVDEQFF. The CDR3 nucleotides are TGCGCCAGCAGCTTGTCTCCGGGGGGGCTTGTTGATGAGCAGTTCTTC.

This clonotype was detected ten times or more. This chain connects TRBV20-1 to TRBJ1-2; 7 nucleotides agree with TRBD1. V dropped 6 bases and J dropped 5; count of bases not matched to a gene: 9. This CDR3 has 13 residues. Looked up from germline, CDR1 is DFQATT and CDR2 is SNEGSKA (reference sequence). The CDR3 region is CSARKDRDYGYTF. In DNA form, the CDR3 reads TGCAGTGCCCGCAAAGACAGGGATTATGGCTACACCTTC.

A word on this clonotype: A much larger clone differs from this one at a single base, so this may be a read error. The chain has TRBV20-1 and TRBJ2-7; 13 nucleotides line up with TRBD2. CDR3 size: 16 residues. CDR1 is DFQATT and CDR2 is SNEGSKA in the germline V gene (reference sequence). CDR3 sequence (DNA): TGCAGTGCTACACTAGCGGGAGGGCCGCCGGGTTACGAGCGGTACTTC. This codes for CSATLAGGPPGYERYF.

This clonotype came up many times. This chain uses TRBV12-3 or TRBV12-4 with TRBJ2-7, with 8 positions matching TRBD2. There are 15 residues in the CDR3. V gave up 6 bases and J gave up 7 bases; unmatched junction bases: 14. CDR3 nucleotide sequence: TGTGCCAGCAGAACTATTAGCGGGACGTTGGGGGAGCAGTACTTC. Its protein product is CASRTISGTLGEQYF.

This clonotype was recorded at least ten times. The V call is TRBV11-2, the J call TRBJ2-7, with 8 bases aligning to TRBD2. The germline gives CDR1 SGHAT, CDR2 FQNNGV. The V and J ends lost 5 bases and 6 bases, in that order; junction bases with no gene match: 6. CDR3 size: 13 residues. DNA for the CDR3: TGTGCCAGCAGCCAGGGGCTAGCGGGCGAGCAGTACTTC. It encodes CASSQGLAGEQYF.